This record concerns one T cell receptor beta chain sequence. This sample stems from a study of blood T cell repertoires in COVID-19. Study in general: Sites across the United States, Italy and Spain contributed samples from acute and convalescent COVID-19.

Methods used by the authors: It was from reference gene primer amplification that nucleated cell counts were estimated. Here immunoSEQ multiplex PCR was the method, and the copy in TCRdb shows in-frame clones only, minus some. V and J calls plus clone size are reproduced from that table; the DNA served to infer D and trimming. Of some 180,000 clones in the sample, about nine tenths were seen once. The CDR3 spans 14 residues. V shed 3 bases, J shed 1 base, and the junction held 6 bases outside the gene matches. Germline CDR1 and CDR2: GTSNPN and SVGIG (reference sequence). The origin of this receptor is a man between 35 and 55 years old with acute or convalescent COVID-19. V usage is TRBV30 and J usage is TRBJ2-7; TRBD1 agrees at 7 bases. Source material: peripheral blood. The CDR3 reads CAWRPGTASYEQYF. DNA of the CDR3: TGTGCCTGGAGGCCCGGGACAGCTTCCTACGAGCAGTACTTC.